This TCR beta chain was sequenced in a study of Tregs in tolerant kidney transplant recipients. Notes on the study in general: Some patients' samples used different primers over time, so nucleotide sequences weren't comparable. Tolerant patients' donor-specific Tregs expanded beyond overall Tregs, suggesting antigen-driven growth. Biological reproducibility was not directly addressed, but technical replication error appeared minimal.

Data came from immunoSEQ multiplex PCR; TCRdb stores just in-frame clones and leaves some out. The table has 69,000 or so clones, about 89% seen once. CDR3 length equals 15 residues. The V gene's germline CDR1 is KGHSH and CDR2 LQKENI. V lost 3 bases to trimming and J lost 5 bases; unmatched junction nucleotides: 2. Thawed PBMCs were FACS-sorted into unstimulated CD4+CD25+CD127- regulatory T cells, CD4+CD25- non-regulatory cells, CD4 and CD8 cells. A note on this clone: Its specificity is unknown.

This chain joins TRBV18 and TRBJ2-1; 12 bases are shared with TRBD2. This receptor was taken from a human donor who received a combined kidney and bone marrow transplant. The sample here was CD4+ T cells from blood, taken before the transplant. The CDR3 DNA sequence: TGTGCCAGCTCACCCCTAGCGGGAGGGGACAATGAGCAGTTCTTC. This encodes CASSPLAGGDNEQFF.